This entry concerns a single TCR beta chain. Assay used: immunoSEQ multiplex PCR; TCRdb lists only in-frame clones, some missing. The table shows around 500,000 clones, with 65% to 85% occurring only once. V dropped 2 bases and J dropped 2 bases, with 8 bases sitting between them. The CDR3 runs 14 residues. Germline V gene data show CDR1 as MDHEN and CDR2 as SYDVKM. The entry originates in a study of shared clonotypes between healthy human individuals. The clonotype was recovered from a woman aged 35 to 49 in good health. Some clones in this sample may be carry-over from other donors' samples. The sequencing input was PBMCs. The chain combines TRBV28 with TRBJ2-3; D tentatively fits TRBD1 or TRBD2 (5 bases each). CDR3 sequence: CASSLGGATDTQYF. CDR3 bases: TGTGCCAGCAGTTTAGGGGGAGCCACAGATACGCAGTATTTT.